Presented here are 5 T cell receptor beta chains from one specimen sequenced in a study of T cell responses to AZD1222 COVID-19 vaccine. The assay was immunoSEQ multiplex PCR, and TCRdb's table has in-frame clones only and misses some. The repertoire consists of over 35,000 clones, with around four fifths occurring once and the leading ten covering approximately 21%. The sample in question was peripheral blood, obtained 28 days after the second dose of the MenACWY control vaccine. These receptor sequences come from an adult who received the MenACWY meningococcal vaccine as a control.

The rearrangement links TRBV5-8 to TRBJ1-5; D is perhaps TRBD1 (6 bases). Germline CDR1 and CDR2: SGHTS and YDEGEE. The CDR3 consists of 14 residues. V was pared by 4 bases and J by 3 bases, with 11 bases between. This CDR3 is CASSRGQLNQPQHF. The CDR3 nucleotides read TGTGCCAGCAGCCGAGGACAGCTCAATCAGCCCCAGCATTTT. The whole variable domain, filled in from reference TRBV5-8 and TRBJ1-5, reads EAGVTQSPTHLIKTRGQQATLRCSPISGHTSVYWYQQALGLGLQFLLWYDEGEERNRGNFPPRFSGRQFPNYSSELNVNALELEDSALYLCASSRGQLNQPQHFGDGTRLSIL.

In DNA, the CDR3 is TGTGCCAGCAGAAGGACAGAAAACACTGAAGCTTTCTTT. Residues: CASRRTENTEAFF. The chain couples TRBV6-4 to TRBJ1-1, with a possible D match to TRBD1 (6 bases). The CDR3 covers 13 residues. Trimming stripped 6 bases from V and 2 bases from J, with 10 bases between. Germline V gene data show CDR1 as MRHNA and CDR2 as SNTAGT.

The chain uses TRBV19 and TRBJ1-1; D call uncertain. Trimming removed 2 bases at V and 1 base at J, with 8 bases between. The CDR3 contains 14 residues. Germline CDR1 is LNHDA and CDR2 is SQIVND (reference sequence). The CDR3 protein is CASSISSPNTEAFF. The CDR3 nucleotides are TGTGCCAGTAGTATATCCAGCCCGAACACTGAAGCTTTCTTT.

The V call is TRBV12-3 or TRBV12-4, the J call TRBJ2-7, with unresolved D. CDR3 length: 12 amino acids. V was clipped by 6 bases and J by 6 bases, with 12 bases between them. The CDR3 protein is CASSEPGSEQYF. The DNA of the CDR3 is TGTGCCAGCAGCGAGCCAGGAAGCGAGCAGTACTTC.

This chain's CDR3 is CASSFSWTGREQYF. CDR3 nucleotides: TGTGCCAGCAGCTTCTCCTGGACAGGGAGGGAGCAGTACTTC. V and J are TRBV9 and TRBJ2-7; 8 bases are shared with TRBD1. V gave up 4 bases and J gave up 7 bases; unmatched junction bases: 10. CDR1 is SGDLS and CDR2 is YYNGEE in the germline V gene. The CDR3 has 14 residues.